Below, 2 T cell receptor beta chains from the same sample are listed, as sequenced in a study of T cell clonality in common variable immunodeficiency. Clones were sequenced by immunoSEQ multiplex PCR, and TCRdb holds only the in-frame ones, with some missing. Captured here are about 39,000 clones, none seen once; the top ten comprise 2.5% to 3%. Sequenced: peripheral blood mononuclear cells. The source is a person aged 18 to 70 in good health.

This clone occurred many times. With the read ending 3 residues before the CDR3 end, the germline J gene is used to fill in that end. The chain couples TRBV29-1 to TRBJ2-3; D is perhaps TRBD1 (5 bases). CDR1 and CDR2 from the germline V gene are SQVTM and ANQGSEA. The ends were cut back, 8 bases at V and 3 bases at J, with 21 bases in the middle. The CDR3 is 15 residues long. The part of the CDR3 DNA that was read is TGCAGCACCTCCCGGGTGCAGGGTCGGACAGATACG. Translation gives CSTSRVQGRTDT. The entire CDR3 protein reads CSTSRVQGRTDTQYF.

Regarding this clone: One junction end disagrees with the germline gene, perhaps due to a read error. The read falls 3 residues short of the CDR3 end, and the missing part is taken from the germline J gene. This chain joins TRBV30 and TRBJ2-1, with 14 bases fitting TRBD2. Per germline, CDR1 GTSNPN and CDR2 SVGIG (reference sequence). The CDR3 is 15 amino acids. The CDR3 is CVWNSRLAGGDEQFF. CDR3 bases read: TGTGTCTGGAACTCGAGACTAGCGGGAGGGGATGAG.